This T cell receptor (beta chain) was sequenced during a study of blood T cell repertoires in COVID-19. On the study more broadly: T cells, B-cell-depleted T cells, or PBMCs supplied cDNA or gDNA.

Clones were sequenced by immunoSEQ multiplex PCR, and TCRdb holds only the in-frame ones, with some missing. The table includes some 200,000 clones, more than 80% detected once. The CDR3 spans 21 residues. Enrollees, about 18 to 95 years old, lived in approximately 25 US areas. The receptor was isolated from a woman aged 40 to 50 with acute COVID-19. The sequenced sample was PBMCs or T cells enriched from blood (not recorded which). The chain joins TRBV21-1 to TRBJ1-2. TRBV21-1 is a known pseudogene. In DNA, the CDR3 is TGTGCCAGCAGCAAAAAAGCTTCGGGAGGGGACGCATTTTTCTTTAACTATGGCTACACCTTC. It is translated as CASSKKASGGDAFFFNYGYTF.